The clone carrying this T cell receptor (beta chain) has more than one count but fewer than ten. Its cognate antigen is unknown. Per germline, CDR1 DFQATT and CDR2 SNEGSKA (reference sequence). This CDR3 has 12 amino acids. V dropped 3 bases and J dropped 5 bases, with 10 bases sitting between them. TCRdb reanalysed the RT-PCR reads using MiXCR and keeps one entry per CDR3 protein. The data hold fewer than 400,000 distinct CDR3 sequences, with 21% observed a single time. These data come from a study of response to subunit inactivated influenza vaccine. Study findings and constraints: That few new T cells are recruited by each seasonal influenza vaccination was the authors' suggestion.

The sequenced sample was PBMCs from blood, obtained less than 22 months after vaccination. This TCR came from a man in his fifties or sixties who received an inactivated influenza vaccine. The chain carries TRBV20-1 and TRBJ1-1; D may be TRBD1 (5 bases). Here the CDR3 DNA reads TGCAGTGCTAGTCTCGGGGGTACTGAAGCTTTCTTT. Amino acids: CSASLGGTEAFF.